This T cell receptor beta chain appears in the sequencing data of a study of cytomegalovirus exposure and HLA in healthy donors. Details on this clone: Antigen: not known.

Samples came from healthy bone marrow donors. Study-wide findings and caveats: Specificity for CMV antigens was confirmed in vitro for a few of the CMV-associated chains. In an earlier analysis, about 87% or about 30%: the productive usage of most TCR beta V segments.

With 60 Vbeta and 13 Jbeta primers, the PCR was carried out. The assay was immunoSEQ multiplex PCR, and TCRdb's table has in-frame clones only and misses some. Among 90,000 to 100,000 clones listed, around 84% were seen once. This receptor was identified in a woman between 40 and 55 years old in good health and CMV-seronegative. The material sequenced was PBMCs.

CDR3: CATSRRQGADYEQYF. CDR3 nucleotides: TGTGCCACCAGCAGACGACAGGGAGCGGACTACGAGCAGTACTTC. J is TRBJ2-7 and V is TRBV15; 7 bases line up with TRBD1. Germline assignment: CDR1 LNHNV and CDR2 YYDKDF (reference sequence). This CDR3 comprises 15 residues. Trimming cost V 2 bases and J 3 bases; bases outside gene matches: 7. The whole variable domain, filled in from reference TRBV15 and TRBJ2-7, reads DAMVIQNPRYQVTQFGKPVTLSCSQTLNHNVMYWYQQKSSQAPKLLFHYYDKDFNNEADTPDNFQSRRPNTSFCFLDIRSPGLGDTAMYLCATSRRQGADYEQYFGPGTRLTVT.